The sequence of this T cell receptor (beta chain) was determined in a study of cytomegalovirus exposure and HLA in healthy donors. On the study more broadly: A previous analysis identified 95 million to 130 million unique TCR beta sequences derived from around 200 million T cells. Study outcomes and limitations: Segments of the TCR beta V type were, in most cases, productive about 90% or about 30% of the time in an earlier analysis.

Concerning this clone itself: Antigen: not known. This sample includes further DNA sequences coding for the same CDR3.

This CDR3 is built from 13 residues. Trimming took 0 bases from V and 1 from J, leaving 3 bases between them. Germline V CDR1 and CDR2: LGHNA, YSLEER. The PCR ran on 60 Vbeta and 13 Jbeta primers. Using immunoSEQ multiplex PCR, the repertoire was profiled, and TCRdb retains in-frame clones only, with some absent. Seen here are approximately 130,000 clones, around 72% observed once, and the top ten hold under 9.5%. The receptor comes from a woman in her forties or fifties in good health and CMV-seropositive. This sequence joins TRBV4-3 and TRBJ1-1; D unclear. Sequenced: PBMCs. CDR3 region: CASSQDRNTEAFF. The CDR3 nucleotides read TGCGCCAGCAGCCAAGACCGGAACACTGAAGCTTTCTTT.